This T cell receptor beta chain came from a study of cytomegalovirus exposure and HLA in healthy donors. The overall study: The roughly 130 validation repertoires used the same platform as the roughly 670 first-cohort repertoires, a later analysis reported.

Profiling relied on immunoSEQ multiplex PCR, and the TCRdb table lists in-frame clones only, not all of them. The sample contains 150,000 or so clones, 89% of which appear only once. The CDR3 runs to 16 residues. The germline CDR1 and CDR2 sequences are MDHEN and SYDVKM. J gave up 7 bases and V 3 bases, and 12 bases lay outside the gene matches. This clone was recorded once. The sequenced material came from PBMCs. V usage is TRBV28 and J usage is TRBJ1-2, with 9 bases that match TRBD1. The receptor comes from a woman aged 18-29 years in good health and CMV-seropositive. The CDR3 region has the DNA TGTGCCAGCAGTTTTCGATACAGGGGGCGTTTAGGTGGCTACACCTTC. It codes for CASSFRYRGRLGGYTF.